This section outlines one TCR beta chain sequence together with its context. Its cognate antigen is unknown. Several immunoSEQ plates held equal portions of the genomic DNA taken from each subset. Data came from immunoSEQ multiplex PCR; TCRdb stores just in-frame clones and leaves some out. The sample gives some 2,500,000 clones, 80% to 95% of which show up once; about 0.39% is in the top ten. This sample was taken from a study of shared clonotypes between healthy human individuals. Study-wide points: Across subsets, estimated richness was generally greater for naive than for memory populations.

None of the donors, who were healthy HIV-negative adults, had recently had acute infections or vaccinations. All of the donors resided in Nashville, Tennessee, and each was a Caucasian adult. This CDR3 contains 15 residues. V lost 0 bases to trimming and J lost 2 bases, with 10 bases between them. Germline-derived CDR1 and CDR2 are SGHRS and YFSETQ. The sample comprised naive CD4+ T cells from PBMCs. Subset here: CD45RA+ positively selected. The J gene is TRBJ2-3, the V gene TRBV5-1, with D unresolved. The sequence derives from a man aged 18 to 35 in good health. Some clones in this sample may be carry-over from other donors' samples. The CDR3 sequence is CASSLGNPATDTQYF. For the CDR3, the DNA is TGCGCCAGCAGCTTGGGCAACCCAGCCACAGATACGCAGTATTTT.